Each of the 2 T cell receptor beta chains below was sequenced from the same sample in a study of shared clonotypes between healthy human individuals. TCRdb's copy holds only in-frame clones and misses some; the assay was immunoSEQ multiplex PCR. The sample contains some 200,000 clones, 66% of which appear only once. The sample consisted of memory CD4+ T cells sorted from blood. The subset: CD45RA-negative fraction. The receptor set was obtained from a man younger than 40 in good health.

This clone has only a few counts. The J gene is TRBJ2-5, the V gene TRBV11-3; TRBD1 might be the D (6 bases). The CDR3 sequence is 15 residues long. Trimming took off 1 base at V and 2 bases at J, with 11 bases between the two ends. Germline V CDR1 and CDR2: SGHNT, YENEEA. DNA of the CDR3: TGTGCCAGCAGCTTAGGACCGGGACAACAAGAGACCCAGTACTTC. Residues: CASSLGPGQQETQYF.

The chain is built from TRBV28 and TRBJ2-7; D possibly matches TRBD1 or TRBD2 (7 bases each). Trimming took 10 bases from V and 3 from J, leaving 19 bases between them. The CDR3 consists of 14 residues. CDR1 MDHEN and CDR2 SYDVKM come from the germline V gene. The CDR3 sequence is CATKGGTVIYEQYF. The DNA of the CDR3 is TGTGCCACCAAGGGGGGGACAGTCATCTACGAGCAGTACTTC.